This TCR beta chain was sequenced for a study of shared clonotypes between healthy human individuals. Study-level background: Every donor yielded three CD4 naive, three CD4 memory, two CD8 naive and one CD8 memory plate.

In germline, CDR1 is GTSNPN, CDR2 SVGIG (reference sequence). CDR3 length: 16 amino acids. V was pared by 6 bases and J by 7 bases, with 16 bases of the junction left unmatched. Sequencing was at deep level. Repertoires were generated with immunoSEQ multiplex PCR, while TCRdb's copy carries only in-frame clones and drops some. The repertoire consists of about 2.3 million clones, with approximately 95% occurring once and the leading ten covering 0.39%. For this clone: Antigen unknown.

The study, taken as a whole, reports: A reduction in generation probabilities was seen for non-shared clonotypes relative to those shared by all four donors.

Into CD45RA+ naive and CD45RA-negative memory subsets, the CD4+ cells were split. V usage is TRBV30 and J usage is TRBJ1-4; 8 nucleotides match TRBD1. The source of this sequence is a man aged 18 to 29 in good health. Some clones in this sample may be carry-over from other donors' samples. The sequencing input was naive CD4+ T cells from PBMCs. Subset denoted: CD45RA+ positively selected. CDR3: CACPGQVPHEGEKLFF. The CDR3 DNA reads TGTGCCTGCCCGGGACAGGTACCACACGAGGGTGAAAAACTGTTTTTT.